A selection of T cell receptor beta chains follows, all from one sample in a study of cytomegalovirus exposure and HLA in healthy donors. This table comes from immunoSEQ multiplex PCR, and its TCRdb copy is limited to in-frame clones, with some not included. The table has roughly 120,000 clones, 75% to 85% seen once. Input material: PBMCs. The origin of the receptors is a man aged 25 to 45 in good health and CMV-seronegative. CDR3s include the opening cysteine and the closing phenylalanine or tryptophan. The D gene is left open where the match is weak. Size values are once, few and many counts, or a class for expanded clones, and some rows have none.

-,TRBJ2-3,TRBV11-2,-,TGTGCCAGCAGCTTTTGGCGGTCCACAGATACGCAGTATTTT,CASSFWRSTDTQYF
-,TRBJ2-4,TRBV29-1,-,TGCAGCGTTGCTGGCCTGGCAGGGGGCATAAGCGGGGTAGCCAAAAACATTCAGTACTTC,CSVAGLAGGISGVAKNIQYF
-,TRBJ2-7,TRBV12-1,-,TGTGCCAGCAGCTTTGTCCTTGCAGGGTACTCCTACGAGCAGTACTTC,CASSFVLAGYSYEQYF
-,TRBJ2-2,TRBV4-1,-,TGCGCCAGCAGCCAAGCCGTGGGGAGGGGGAGTCGGGAGCTGTTTTTT,CASSQAVGRGSRELFF
TRBD2,TRBJ2-7,TRBV19,few,TGTGCCAGTAGTTTTTCCGCGGGAGGCGGTTACGAGCAGTACTTC,CASSFSAGGGYEQYF
TRBD2,TRBJ2-5,TRBV5-1,-,TGCGCCAGCATAGGACTAGCGGGAGCGACCCAGTACTTC,CASIGLAGATQYF
TRBD2,TRBJ2-3,TRBV11-2,-,TGTGCCAGCAGCTTAACTAGCGGGAGCACAGATACGCAGTATTTT,CASSLTSGSTDTQYF
TRBD2,TRBJ2-5,TRBV10-3,-,TGTGCCATCAGTGGTGTGGCGGGAGGGCCTTTGGAGACCCAGTACTTC,CAISGVAGGPLETQYF
-,TRBJ2-7,TRBV27,-,TGTGCCAGCAGTTTTGGGGAGAACTACGAGCAGTACTTC,CASSFGENYEQYF
TRBD1,TRBJ1-2,TRBV29-1,-,TGCAGCGTGACCGGGACAGGGGAATCGGCTAACTATGGCTACACCTTC,CSVTGTGESANYGYTF
-,TRBJ2-7,TRBV30,-,TGTGCCTGGAGTAAACCGGGGGCTAGCGGCTTCTACGAGCAGTACTTC,CAWSKPGASGFYEQYF
-,TRBJ2-7,TRBV27,-,TGTGCCAGCAGTTTATTCCAGGGTGTATCCTACGAGCAGTACTTC,CASSLFQGVSYEQYF
TRBD1,TRBJ1-6,TRBV6-6,-,TGTGCCAGCAGAGAACAGGGGCGCGGCGATAATTCACCCCTCCACTTT,CASREQGRGDNSPLHF
TRBD1,TRBJ1-1,TRBV30,-,TGTGCCTGGAGTGGATGGACAGGGTTGAACACTGAAGCTTTCTTT,CAWSGWTGLNTEAFF
-,TRBJ2-7,TRBV13,few,TGTGCCAGCAGCTCCGTGGTTCGGGGTTACGAGCAGTACTTC,CASSSVVRGYEQYF
-,TRBJ2-1,TRBV18,-,TGTGCCAGCTCCCCGGCGCGGATCGCGAATGAGCAGTTCTTC,CASSPARIANEQFF
TRBD1,TRBJ1-1,TRBV29-1,-,TGCAGCGGGAGACAGGGTAATACTGAAGCTTTCTTT,CSGRQGNTEAFF
TRBD2,TRBJ2-5,TRBV5-1,-,TGCGCCAGCAGCTTACCGGGACTAGCGGGAGGGGAGACCCAGTACTTC,CASSLPGLAGGETQYF
-,TRBJ1-1,TRBV6-5,few,TGTGCCAGCAGTTACTCAGGGGTTATGAACACTGAAGCTTTCTTT,CASSYSGVMNTEAFF
-,TRBJ2-1,TRBV19,once,TGTGCCAGTAGTCCCAGGGGGGACAATGAGCAGTTCTTC,CASSPRGDNEQFF
-,TRBJ1-5,TRBV14,-,TGTGCCAGCAGCCAAGATTACAGGCCGCAGACTTATAGCAATCAGCCCCAGCATTTT,CASSQDYRPQTYSNQPQHF
TRBD1,TRBJ2-7,TRBV30,-,TGTGCCTGGAGTGTAGGGACAGGGGGCAACTACGAGCAGTACTTC,CAWSVGTGGNYEQYF
TRBD1,TRBJ1-5,TRBV19,-,TGTGCCAGTAGCCGCCGGGACAGGGGATATAGCAATCAGCCCCAGCATTTT,CASSRRDRGYSNQPQHF
-,TRBJ1-1,TRBV7-9,few,TGTGCCAGCAGCTTAAGGGGGATTTGGACTGAAGCTTTCTTT,CASSLRGIWTEAFF
-,TRBJ1-1,TRBV27,-,TGTGCCAGCAGTTTAACAGGGTGGATCACTGAAGCTTTCTTT,CASSLTGWITEAFF
-,TRBJ2-7,TRBV27,-,TGTGCCAGCAGTTTAATCCGGGACAACCCTATCGAGCAGTACTTC,CASSLIRDNPIEQYF
TRBD1,TRBJ1-5,TRBV11-2,few,TGTGCCAGCAGCTTCACAGGGGATAGCAATCAGCCCCAGCATTTT,CASSFTGDSNQPQHF
TRBD1,TRBJ1-1,TRBV4-3,-,TGCGCCAGCAGCCGCCAGACAGGGGGCGCTGAGTGGTACCAAGCTTTCTTT,CASSRQTGGAEWYQAFF
-,TRBJ1-2,TRBV28,-,TGTGCCAGCAGTCCGACATTGGGCTATGGCTACACCTTC,CASSPTLGYGYTF
TRBD2,TRBJ2-2,TRBV4-2,-,TGTGCCAGCAGCCAAGATAGGGCTAGCGGGAGGAACACCGGGGAGCTGTTTTTT,CASSQDRASGRNTGELFF
TRBD2,TRBJ2-1,TRBV7-2,-,TGTGCCAGCAGCTTAGATACTAGCGGGAGGCCCTACAATGAGCAGTTCTTC,CASSLDTSGRPYNEQFF
TRBD1,TRBJ1-2,TRBV30,-,TGTGCCTGGAGTCCGGACAGGGCCGGTGGCTACACCTTC,CAWSPDRAGGYTF
-,TRBJ1-2,TRBV23-1,-,TGCGCCAGCAGTCGCCTGGGGGGTACATTCCACTATGGCTACACCTTC,CASSRLGGTFHYGYTF
-,TRBJ1-3,TRBV19,-,TGTGCCATCCGACAGGGAAACACCATATATTTT,CAIRQGNTIYF
TRBD2,TRBJ2-2,TRBV10-1,-,TGCGCCAGCAGTGAGTCTACGGGAGGCACCGGGGAGCTGTTTTTT,CASSESTGGTGELFF
TRBD1,TRBJ2-7,TRBV13,-,TGTGCCAGCAGCGAATTACAGGGGGCGGGCGAGCAGTACTTC,CASSELQGAGEQYF
TRBD2,TRBJ2-1,TRBV19,-,TGTGCCAGTAGTATGTGGGCTTCCGGGAGGGCTTCCTACAATGAGCAGTTCTTC,CASSMWASGRASYNEQFF
TRBD2,TRBJ2-5,TRBV9,-,TGTGCCAGCAGCGTAGGTAATTCCCTAGCGGGATTCCAAGAGACCCAGTACTTC,CASSVGNSLAGFQETQYF
-,TRBJ2-2,TRBV4-1,-,TGCGCCAGCAGCCAAGTTTATCAGGGTTTAAACACCGGGGAGCTGTTTTTT,CASSQVYQGLNTGELFF
TRBD1,TRBJ1-2,TRBV5-1,-,TGCGCCAGCAGCTTGGACAGGGGGGCGTTGTCGTTAGGCTACACCTTC,CASSLDRGALSLGYTF
TRBD2,TRBJ2-1,TRBV5-4,-,TGTGCCAGCAGCCTGGATGGGACTAGCGGGAGGAGTGAGCAGTTCTTC,CASSLDGTSGRSEQFF
TRBD1,TRBJ1-2,TRBV6-5,-,TGTGCCAGCAGTTTTAGGGGGCCCGGCTATGGCTACACCTTC,CASSFRGPGYGYTF
-,TRBJ2-2,TRBV7-2,-,TGTGCCAGCAGCGCCCTTGCGGGTTCCGGGGAGCTGTTTTTT,CASSALAGSGELFF
-,TRBJ1-4,TRBV5-6,-,TGTGCCAGCAGCCTAGTTGGCTTTGAAAAACTGTTTTTT,CASSLVGFEKLFF
-,TRBJ2-3,TRBV10-3,few,TGTGCCATCAGTGAGATAGCTAGAGGTAGCACAGATACGCAGTATTTT,CAISEIARGSTDTQYF
-,TRBJ2-1,TRBV7-6,-,TGTGCCAGCAGCTTAACCGGTGGCTCCTACAATGAGCAGTTCTTC,CASSLTGGSYNEQFF
TRBD2,TRBJ2-7,TRBV6-5,-,TGTGCCAGCAGTTACGGGGGAGGGGAAGCCTACGAGCAGTACTTC,CASSYGGGEAYEQYF
-,TRBJ2-5,TRBV9,-,TGTGCCAGCAGCGTAGGAGGCGGGACTGGGTGGGAGACCCAGTACTTC,CASSVGGGTGWETQYF
-,TRBJ2-7,TRBV11-3,-,TGTGCCAGCAGCTTTGTAGGGAGTAGGTCCTACGAGCAGTACTTC,CASSFVGSRSYEQYF
-,TRBJ1-1,TRBV4-2,-,TGTGCCAGCAGCCAGGAAGGGGACACTTTCTCGGACACTGAAGCTTTCTTT,CASSQEGDTFSDTEAFF
TRBD1,TRBJ1-2,TRBV28,-,TGTGCCAGCAGTGGGCAGGGGGCGTATGGCTACACCTTC,CASSGQGAYGYTF
TRBD1,TRBJ2-2,TRBV5-4,-,TGTGCCAGCAGCCCCCCGGGACAGCTGAACACCGGGGAGCTGTTTTTT,CASSPPGQLNTGELFF
-,TRBJ2-7,TRBV7-8,-,TGTGCCAGCAGTTCACATAGCGGAAGCTCCTACGAGCAGTACTTC,CASSSHSGSSYEQYF
-,TRBJ2-7,TRBV5-1,-,TGCGCCAGCAGCCCCGACGATATATACTACGAGCAGTACTTC,CASSPDDIYYEQYF
-,TRBJ1-1,TRBV9,once,TGTGCCAGCAGCGCGGGGGGCACTGAAGCTTTCTTT,CASSAGGTEAFF
-,TRBJ2-1,TRBV28,-,TGTGCCAGCAGTCCTCCTTCCCACAATGAGCAGTTCTTC,CASSPPSHNEQFF
-,TRBJ2-1,TRBV11-3,-,TGTGCCAGCAGCCATGACTTATCGGATGAGCAGTTCTTC,CASSHDLSDEQFF
-,TRBJ1-5,TRBV2,-,TGTGCCAGCAGGGGGGGAGATCAGCCCCAGCATTTT,CASRGGDQPQHF